Below, 9 T cell receptor beta chains from the same sample are listed, as sequenced in a study of blood T cell repertoires in COVID-19. Using immunoSEQ multiplex PCR, the repertoire was profiled, and TCRdb retains in-frame clones only, with some absent. The sample yields fewer than 350,000 clones, nearly 90% seen once. The sample consisted of PBMCs or T cells enriched from blood (not recorded which). The receptors here all came from a woman in her thirties who had recovered from COVID-19.

V is TRBV9 and J is TRBJ1-1; 7 bases agree with TRBD1. From germline, CDR1 is SGDLS and CDR2 YYNGEE. CDR3 size: 14 residues. After removal of 4 bases from V and 5 bases from J, the junction contained 8 bases not matched to a gene. The CDR3 DNA reads TGTGCCAGCAGCCCTCAGGGGGTGGGGACTGAAGCTTTCTTT. Amino acid sequence: CASSPQGVGTEAFF.

This chain uses TRBV14 with TRBJ2-3; the match to TRBD2 covers 8 bases. Germline assignment: CDR1 SGHDN and CDR2 FVKESK. The CDR3 sequence is 13 residues long. Trimming took 3 bases from V and 7 from J; bases not matched to a gene: 3. In DNA, the CDR3 is TGTGCCAGCAGCCAGACTAGCGTTCATACGCAGTATTTT. Its protein is CASSQTSVHTQYF.

CDR3 bases: TGTGCCAGCAGCGTAGAAGCTGAGGCTCGCACTCGGGTGCGTGAAAAACTGTTTTTT. It is translated as CASSVEAEARTRVREKLFF. The V call is TRBV9, the J call TRBJ1-4, with D unresolved. The CDR3 has 19 amino acids. CDR1 is SGDLS and CDR2 is YYNGEE in the germline V gene. V lost 0 bases and J lost 7, with 25 bases in between.

The chain employs TRBV4-3 and TRBJ2-7; 8 nucleotides align to TRBD1. The CDR3 length is 14 residues. Germline V lookup: CDR1 LGHNA, CDR2 YSLEER. The J segment lost 1 base and the V segment lost 3 bases, leaving 2 bases of the junction unmatched. CDR3 coding DNA: TGCGCCAGCAGCCAGTACAGGGGGTCCTACGAGCAGTACTTC. This codes for CASSQYRGSYEQYF.

V is TRBV11-1 and J is TRBJ2-1; D is possibly TRBD2 (6 bases). V was shortened by 1 base and J by 1 base, with 8 bases between the two germline ends. Germline-derived CDR1 and CDR2 are SGHAT and FQDESV (reference sequence). The CDR3 has 15 residues. DNA for the CDR3: TGTGCCAGCAGCTTAGGGGACTCTTCCTACAATGAGCAGTTCTTC. It is translated as CASSLGDSSYNEQFF.

The genes are TRBV11-2 and TRBJ2-7, with 7 bases aligning to TRBD2. Germline V gene data show CDR1 as SGHAT and CDR2 as FQNNGV. V was pared by 1 base and J by 6 bases, with 18 bases of the junction left unmatched. The CDR3 has 18 amino acids. In DNA, the CDR3 is TGTGCCAGCAGCTTAGGGGGGGGGTGGTACAGGCCGCCGGGCGAGCAGTACTTC. Translation: CASSLGGGWYRPPGEQYF.

The rearrangement uses TRBV4-3 and TRBJ1-1; D is perhaps TRBD1 (5 bases). This CDR3 has 14 amino acids. V gave up 0 bases and J gave up 7 bases, with 12 bases separating them. Looked up from germline, CDR1 is LGHNA and CDR2 is YSLEER. The CDR3: CASSQDRGRGEAFF. In DNA, the CDR3 is TGCGCCAGCAGCCAAGACCGGGGGAGAGGTGAAGCTTTCTTT.

The CDR3 here is CASSFAGGRTGELFF. The CDR3 nucleotides are TGTGCCAGCAGTTTCGCAGGGGGTAGGACCGGGGAGCTGTTTTTT. The genes are TRBV27 and TRBJ2-2, with 7 bases that match TRBD1. This CDR3 contains 15 residues. CDR1 and CDR2 (germline): MNHEY, SMNVEV (reference sequence). J lost 5 bases, V lost 3 bases, and 6 bases had no gene match.

The chain carries TRBV7-9 and TRBJ1-1; weak D call: TRBD1 (6 bases). Per germline, CDR1 SEHNR and CDR2 FQNEAQ (reference sequence). This CDR3 spans 12 amino acids. Deletions cut 4 bases from V and 8 bases from J, with 11 bases between. CDR3 amino acids: CASSSYGTEAFF. The CDR3 DNA is TGTGCCAGCAGCTCGTACGGGACAGAAGCTTTCTTT.